This is a list of T cell receptor beta chains from one sample in a study of T cell responses to AZD1222 COVID-19 vaccine. The data were produced by immunoSEQ multiplex PCR, yet TCRdb's version contains in-frame clones alone and is incomplete. The sample yields under 200,000 clones, 75% to 90% seen once. Sequenced here: peripheral blood, sampled on day 0 of MenACWY control vaccination. These receptors all stem from an adult in good health. Each CDR3 is given with its conserved first and last residue. The D gene is left open where the match is weak. Some rows have no size entry. The others give once, few or many, or a class for an expanded clone.

TRBJ2-5,TRBV5-6,TRBD1,once,TGTGCCAGCAGCTTGAGACAGGGCCAAGAGACCCAGTACTTC,CASSLRQGQETQYF
TRBJ2-1,TRBV7-9,-,-,TGTGCCAGCAGCCCTTGGGACTTAACCAACAATGAGCAGTTCTTC,CASSPWDLTNNEQFF
TRBJ1-2,TRBV12-3/TRBV12-4,-,-,TGTGCCAGCAGTTACCGGCCTGGCTATGGCTACACCTTC,CASSYRPGYGYTF
TRBJ1-1,TRBV2,TRBD1,few,TGTGCCAGCAGTGGTGACAGGGGTATGAACACTGAAGCTTTCTTT,CASSGDRGMNTEAFF
TRBJ1-1,TRBV28,-,once,TGTGCCAGCAGTTGGGGAGAGAGAAACACTGAAGCTTTCTTT,CASSWGERNTEAFF
TRBJ1-1,TRBV6-2/TRBV6-3,-,-,TGTGCCAGCAGCCGCAGAGGGGACTTGAACACTGAAGCTTTCTTT,CASSRRGDLNTEAFF
TRBJ1-1,TRBV12-3/TRBV12-4,-,-,TGTGCCAGCAGTTACGACAGGAGTGAAGCTTTCTTT,CASSYDRSEAFF
TRBJ2-7,TRBV27,TRBD1,-,TGTGCCAGCAGTGCCATCGGGGTACAGGGGCACGAGCAGTACTTC,CASSAIGVQGHEQYF
TRBJ2-3,TRBV18,TRBD1,-,TGTGCCAGCTCAAAACCGGGACAGCCCACAGATACGCAGTATTTT,CASSKPGQPTDTQYF
TRBJ2-2,TRBV29-1,-,once,TGCAGCGTTGCTGGACACATGAACACCGGGGAGCTGTTTTTT,CSVAGHMNTGELFF
TRBJ2-7,TRBV6-1,TRBD2,-,TGTGCCAGCAGTGAGGACGCGGGCGGGGGTTCCTACGAGCAGTACTTC,CASSEDAGGGSYEQYF
TRBJ2-1,TRBV28,-,-,TGTGCCAGCAGAGCGGGACAGGATGACAATGAGCAGTTCTTC,CASRAGQDDNEQFF
TRBJ1-1,TRBV28,-,-,TGTGCCAGCAGCCAGGGTTGGGCGAGGACTGAAGCTTTCTTT,CASSQGWARTEAFF
TRBJ2-5,TRBV7-8,-,-,TGTGCCAGCAGCTTTGCAGGGGCTGTCGGGGAGACCCAGTACTTC,CASSFAGAVGETQYF
TRBJ2-1,TRBV9,TRBD2,-,TGTGCCAGCAGCCCTCCGGGGGGGGACAATGAGCAGTTCTTC,CASSPPGGDNEQFF
TRBJ2-3,TRBV10-3,-,-,TGTGCCATCAGTGGACCCGGAGATACGCAGTATTTT,CAISGPGDTQYF
TRBJ1-5,TRBV19,-,-,TGTGCCAGTAGTATAGGCCAGAATAGCAATCAGCCCCAGCATTTT,CASSIGQNSNQPQHF
TRBJ2-6,TRBV28,-,-,TGTGCCAGCAGTTTTGGGAGCTCTGGGGCCAACGTCCTGACTTTC,CASSFGSSGANVLTF
TRBJ2-1,TRBV19,TRBD2,-,TGTGCCACCACGACTAGCGGGGGTCGGGGTGAGCAGTTCTTC,CATTTSGGRGEQFF
TRBJ2-6,TRBV7-3,-,-,TGTGCCAGCAGCTTAGTTCCGGGGGCGCTTGGGGCCAACGTCCTGACTTTC,CASSLVPGALGANVLTF
TRBJ2-6,TRBV6-1,TRBD1,-,TGTGCCAGCAGTGTCTGGACAGGGGGCTCTGGGGCCAACGTCCTGACTTTC,CASSVWTGGSGANVLTF
TRBJ1-3,TRBV30,-,-,TGTGCCTGGAGTGTTAACCTAGAGGGTAACACCATATATTTT,CAWSVNLEGNTIYF
TRBJ2-2,TRBV19,-,-,TGTGCCAGTACCCCGACGGCTGCCGGGGAGCTGTTTTTT,CASTPTAAGELFF
TRBJ2-1,TRBV4-1,-,-,TGCGCCAGCAGTACACCGCCGCCTGGCACCAATGAGCAGTTCTTC,CASSTPPPGTNEQFF
TRBJ2-4,TRBV7-2,-,-,TGTGCCAGCAGCTTAGCTCTGAGGAACATTCAGTACTTC,CASSLALRNIQYF
TRBJ2-1,TRBV9,TRBD2,-,TGTGCCAGCAGCGTAGCTGGGACTAGCAACTCCTACAATGAGCAGTTCTTC,CASSVAGTSNSYNEQFF
TRBJ2-5,TRBV20-1,-,-,TGCAGTGCTAGTCAAGGGGTGTCCGTGGAGACCCAGTACTTC,CSASQGVSVETQYF
TRBJ2-5,TRBV5-4,-,-,TGTGCCAGCCTAGGAGGGGGCTTCCAAGAGACCCAGTACTTC,CASLGGGFQETQYF
TRBJ1-1,TRBV13,-,-,TGTGCCAGCAGCTCCCGGGAACAATACACTGAAGCTTTCTTT,CASSSREQYTEAFF
TRBJ2-7,TRBV5-1,TRBD2,-,TGCGCCAGCAGCCCTAGCGGGGCTAGCTCCTACGAGCAGTACTTC,CASSPSGASSYEQYF
TRBJ2-2,TRBV27,-,-,TGTGCCAGCAGTCCTTTCGCAATCACGAACACCGGGGAGCTGTTTTTT,CASSPFAITNTGELFF
TRBJ2-3,TRBV5-1,-,-,TGCGCCAGCAGCCCATGGATGGGGTCATCACGGAATACGCAGTATTTT,CASSPWMGSSRNTQYF
TRBJ2-1,TRBV12-3/TRBV12-4,-,once,TGTGCCAGCAGTTTAAACAGGGACGAGCAGTTCTTC,CASSLNRDEQFF
TRBJ1-1,TRBV7-9,-,-,TGTGCCAGCAGCCCCCTGGGGACGGGAGCTTTCTTT,CASSPLGTGAFF
TRBJ2-3,TRBV19,-,-,TGTGCCAGTAGTGCCCTTAACCCCGGGCCCCGCACGGATACGCAGTATTTT,CASSALNPGPRTDTQYF
TRBJ2-5,TRBV7-6,TRBD1,-,TGTGCCAGCAGCCCTCGGACAGGCCAAGAGACCCAGTACTTC,CASSPRTGQETQYF
TRBJ1-5,TRBV10-3,TRBD1,-,TGTGCCATCAGTGCCGGGACAGGAGCCACAAGCCCCCAGCATTTT,CAISAGTGATSPQHF
TRBJ2-5,TRBV5-1,TRBD2,-,TGCGCCAGCAGCCTGACTAGCGGGACCCAAGAGACCCAGTACTTC,CASSLTSGTQETQYF
TRBJ2-1,TRBV13,-,-,TGTGCCAGCAGCTTAGATACGGGGAGCTCCTACAATGAGCAGTTCTTC,CASSLDTGSSYNEQFF
TRBJ1-2,TRBV10-3,-,-,TGTGCCATCAGTGAGTCGACCCTAACAGGGAACTATGGCTACACCTTC,CAISESTLTGNYGYTF
TRBJ2-3,TRBV7-2,TRBD2,-,TGTGCCAGCAGCACTAGCGGGGGGGCCCGCACAGATACGCAGTATTTT,CASSTSGGARTDTQYF
TRBJ1-5,TRBV20-1,-,few,TGCAGTGCTAGTAAGCAGGTGGCCTCCGTTGACAATCAGCCCCAGCATTTT,CSASKQVASVDNQPQHF
TRBJ1-2,TRBV21-1,-,-,TGTGCCAGCAGCCCCCGCGAGGGGGGCAAGAACTATGGCTACACCTTC,CASSPREGGKNYGYTF
TRBJ2-7,TRBV19,TRBD2,-,TGTGCCAGTAGTTACAGCGGGGGCTCCTACGAGCAGTACTTC,CASSYSGGSYEQYF
TRBJ2-1,TRBV28,-,-,TGTGCCAGCAGTCTCTGGGGGGGCGGGGACAATGAGCAGTTCTTC,CASSLWGGGDNEQFF
TRBJ2-3,TRBV28,TRBD1,-,TGTGCCAGCACACACAGGGGAGGCACAGATACGCAGTATTTT,CASTHRGGTDTQYF
TRBJ1-1,TRBV19,-,-,TGTGCCAGTAGTCCTGGGCCAAACGAAAACACTGAAGCTTTCTTT,CASSPGPNENTEAFF
TRBJ1-6,TRBV4-1,-,-,TGCGCCAGCAGCCAAGATTCGTTCGAGGGGAATTCACCCCTCCACTTT,CASSQDSFEGNSPLHF
TRBJ2-1,TRBV2,-,-,TGTGCCAGCGCGGTGGAGGGAGATGAGCAGTTCTTC,CASAVEGDEQFF
TRBJ2-3,TRBV19,-,-,TGTGCCAGTAGTATAATTGGAGGGAGCACAGATACGCAGTATTTT,CASSIIGGSTDTQYF
TRBJ1-2,TRBV9,-,-,TGTGCCAGCAGCCGGACCGCGGGCCATGGCTACACCTTC,CASSRTAGHGYTF
TRBJ1-4,TRBV5-1,TRBD1,-,TGCGCCAGCAGCACCGGACAGGGAGGGAATGAAAAACTGTTTTTT,CASSTGQGGNEKLFF
TRBJ1-5,TRBV6-6,-,-,TGTGCCAGCAGTCCCATAGGGATAGCTCCTCAGCCCCAGCATTTT,CASSPIGIAPQPQHF
TRBJ1-2,TRBV4-1,-,-,TGCGCCAGCAGCCAACAGGGCGTAAATCCGGGCCTCTTC,CASSQQGVNPGLF
TRBJ1-2,TRBV15,TRBD1,-,TGTGCCACCAGCAGAAAACAGGGGGCAGGAGGCTACACCTTC,CATSRKQGAGGYTF
TRBJ2-7,TRBV19,-,-,TGTGCCAGTAATCCACGAGGGGGCTACGAGCAGTACTTC,CASNPRGGYEQYF
TRBJ1-1,TRBV7-5,-,-,TGTGTCAGAAGTCCAGAAAACGGGGATGAAGCTTTCTTT,CVRSPENGDEAFF
TRBJ1-3,TRBV28,-,-,TGTGCCAGCCGTTTTCAGGGTACCGGAAACACCATATATTTT,CASRFQGTGNTIYF
TRBJ2-7,TRBV9,-,-,TGTGCCAGCAGCGCCTTCGTTGGGCCCGCCTACGAGCAGTACTTC,CASSAFVGPAYEQYF